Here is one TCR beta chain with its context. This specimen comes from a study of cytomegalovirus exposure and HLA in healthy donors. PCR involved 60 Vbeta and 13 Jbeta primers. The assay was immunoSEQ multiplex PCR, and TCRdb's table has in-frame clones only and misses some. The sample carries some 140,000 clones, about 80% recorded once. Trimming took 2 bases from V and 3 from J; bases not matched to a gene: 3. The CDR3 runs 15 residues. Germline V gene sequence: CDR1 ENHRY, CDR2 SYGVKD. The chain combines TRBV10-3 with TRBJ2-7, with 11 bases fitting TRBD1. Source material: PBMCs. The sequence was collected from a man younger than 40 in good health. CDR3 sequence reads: CAISEMGQGVYEQYF. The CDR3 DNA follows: TGTGCCATCAGTGAGATGGGACAGGGGGTCTACGAGCAGTACTTC.